This TCR beta chain was found in a study of blood T cell repertoires in COVID-19. Whole-study context: From the United States, Italy and Spain came samples of acute and convalescent COVID-19. PBMCs, B-cell-depleted T cells, or T cells provided the cDNA or gDNA that made up the material.

Authors' data handling: Amplified reference gene primers provided the basis for estimating nucleated cell counts. The table came from immunoSEQ multiplex PCR; TCRdb's copy has only in-frame clones and leaves some out. V and J calls and clone size are copied from that table; D and trimming were computed from the DNA. Of roughly 130,000 clones in the sample, more than 75% are singletons; the top ten hold more than 3.5%. The CDR3 loop spans 16 amino acids. Germline values: CDR1 LGHDT, CDR2 YNNKEL (reference sequence). The trim removed 1 base at V and 4 bases at J, leaving 7 bases unmatched. J is TRBJ1-2 and V is TRBV3-1 (or the pseudogene TRBV3-2); 9 positions match TRBD1. This TCR was recovered from a woman aged 55-69 years with acute or convalescent COVID-19. What was sequenced was peripheral blood. Here the CDR3 reads CASSQGTGVSFYGYTF. CDR3 nucleotides: TGTGCCAGCAGCCAAGGGACAGGGGTATCCTTCTATGGCTACACCTTC.